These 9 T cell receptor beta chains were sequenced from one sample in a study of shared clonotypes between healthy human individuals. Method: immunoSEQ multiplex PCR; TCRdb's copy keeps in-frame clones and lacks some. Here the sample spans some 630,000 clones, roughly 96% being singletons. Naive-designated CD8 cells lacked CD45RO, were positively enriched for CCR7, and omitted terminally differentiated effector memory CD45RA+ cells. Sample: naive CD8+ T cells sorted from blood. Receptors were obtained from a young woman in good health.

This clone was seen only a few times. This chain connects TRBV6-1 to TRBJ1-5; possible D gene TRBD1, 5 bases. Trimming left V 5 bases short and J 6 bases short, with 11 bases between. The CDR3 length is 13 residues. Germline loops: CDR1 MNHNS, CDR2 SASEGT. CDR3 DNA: TGTGCCAGCAGTTCCAGGGTTGTTCAGCCCCAGCATTTT. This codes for CASSSRVVQPQHF.

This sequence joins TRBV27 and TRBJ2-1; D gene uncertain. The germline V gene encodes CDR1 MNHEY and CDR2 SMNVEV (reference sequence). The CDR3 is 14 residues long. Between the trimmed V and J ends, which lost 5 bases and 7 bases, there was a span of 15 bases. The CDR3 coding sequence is TGTGCCAGCAGTCTCCAGTTTCGGGCGAATGAGCAGTTCTTC. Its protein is CASSLQFRANEQFF.

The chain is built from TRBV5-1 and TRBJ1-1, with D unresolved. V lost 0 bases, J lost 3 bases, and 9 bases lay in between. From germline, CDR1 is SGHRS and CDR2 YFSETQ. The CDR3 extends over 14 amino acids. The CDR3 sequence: CASSLAVRHTEAFF. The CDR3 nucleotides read TGCGCCAGCAGCTTGGCCGTTCGGCACACTGAAGCTTTCTTT.

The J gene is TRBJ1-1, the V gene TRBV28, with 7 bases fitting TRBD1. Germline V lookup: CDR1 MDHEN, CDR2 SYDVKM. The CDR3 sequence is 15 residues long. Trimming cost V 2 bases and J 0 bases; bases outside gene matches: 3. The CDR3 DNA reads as TGTGCCAGCAGTTTACAGGGGGTCCTGAACACTGAAGCTTTCTTT. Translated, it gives CASSLQGVLNTEAFF.

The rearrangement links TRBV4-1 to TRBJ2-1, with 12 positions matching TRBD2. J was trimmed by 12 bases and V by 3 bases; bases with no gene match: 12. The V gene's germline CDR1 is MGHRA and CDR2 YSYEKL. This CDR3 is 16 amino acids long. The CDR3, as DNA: TGCGCCAGCAGCCAGATACTAGCGGGAGGCCTCTTTCGGCAGTTCTTC. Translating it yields CASSQILAGGLFRQFF.

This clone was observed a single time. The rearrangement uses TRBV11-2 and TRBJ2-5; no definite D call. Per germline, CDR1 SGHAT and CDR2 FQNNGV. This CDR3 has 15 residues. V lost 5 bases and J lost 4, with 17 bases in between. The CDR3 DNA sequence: TGTGCCAGCAGCCCAATGCCCACTACCCTAGAGACCCAGTACTTC. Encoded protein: CASSPMPTTLETQYF.

In nucleotides, the CDR3 is TGTGCCAGCAGTTTACGGGGAAGCGAGCAGTACTTC. It is translated as CASSLRGSEQYF. This chain joins TRBV27 and TRBJ2-7, with D possibly matching TRBD2 (5 bases). The germline V gene has CDR1 MNHEY and CDR2 SMNVEV (reference sequence). V lost 2 bases and J lost 6, with 8 bases in between. CDR3 size: 12 residues.

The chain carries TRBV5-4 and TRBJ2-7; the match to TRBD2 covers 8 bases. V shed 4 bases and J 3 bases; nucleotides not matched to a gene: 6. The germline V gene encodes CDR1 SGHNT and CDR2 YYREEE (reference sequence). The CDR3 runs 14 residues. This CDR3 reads CASSPSGSIYEQYF. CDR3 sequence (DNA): TGTGCCAGCAGCCCCAGCGGGAGTATCTACGAGCAGTACTTC.

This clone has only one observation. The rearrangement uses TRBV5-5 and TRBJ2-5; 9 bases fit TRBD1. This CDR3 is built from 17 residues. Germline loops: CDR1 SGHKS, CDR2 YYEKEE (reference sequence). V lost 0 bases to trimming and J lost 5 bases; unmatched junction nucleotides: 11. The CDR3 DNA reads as TGTGCCAGCAGCTTGGTGGCGGCAGGAGACAGGGGGGAGACCCAGTACTTC. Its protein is CASSLVAAGDRGETQYF.